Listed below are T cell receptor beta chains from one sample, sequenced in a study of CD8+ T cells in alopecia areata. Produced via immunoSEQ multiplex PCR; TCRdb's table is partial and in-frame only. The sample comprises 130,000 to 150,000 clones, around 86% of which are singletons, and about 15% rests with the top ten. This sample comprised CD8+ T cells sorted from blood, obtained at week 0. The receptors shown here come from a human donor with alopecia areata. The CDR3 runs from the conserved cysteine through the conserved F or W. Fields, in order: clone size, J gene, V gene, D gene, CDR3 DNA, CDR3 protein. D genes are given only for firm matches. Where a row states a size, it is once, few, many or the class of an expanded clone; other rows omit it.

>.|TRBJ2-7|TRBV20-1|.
TGCAGTGTTATTCCCTCGAACGAGCAGTACTTC
CSVIPSNEQYF
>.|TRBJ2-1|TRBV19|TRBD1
TGTGCCAGTAGTATAGATCGTTTTGGACAGGGGGCGTACAATGAGCAGTTCTTC
CASSIDRFGQGAYNEQFF
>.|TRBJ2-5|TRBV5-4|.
TGTGCCAGCACCCAGGAGGATGGAGAGACCCAGTACTTC
CASTQEDGETQYF
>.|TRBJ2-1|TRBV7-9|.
TGTGCCAGCACCGATATAGCCAATGAGCAGTTCTTC
CASTDIANEQFF
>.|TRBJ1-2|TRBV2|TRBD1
TGTGCCAGCAGTGAAGTCGGACAGGTGCGCTATGGCTACACCTTC
CASSEVGQVRYGYTF
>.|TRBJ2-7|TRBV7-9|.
TGTGCCAGCAGCCGGGGCCCCAACTCCTACGAGCAGTACTTC
CASSRGPNSYEQYF
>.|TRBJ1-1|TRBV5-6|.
TGTGCCAGCAGCAACAAACGGACGCGGAACACTGAAGCTTTCTTT
CASSNKRTRNTEAFF
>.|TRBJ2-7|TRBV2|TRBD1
TGTGCCATCCTTAAGGGAAGACAGGGCTCCTACGAGCAGTACTTC
CAILKGRQGSYEQYF
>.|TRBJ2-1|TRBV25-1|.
TGTGCCAGCATCGGTCCCCAGCGGAGCTACTACAATGAGCAGTTCTTC
CASIGPQRSYYNEQFF
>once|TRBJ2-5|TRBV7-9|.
TGTGCCAGCAGCTTAGTTGTGCTCCAAGAGACCCAGTACTTC
CASSLVVLQETQYF
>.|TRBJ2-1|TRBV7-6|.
TGTGCCAGCAGCCTCCTTGAGGACAATGAGCAGTTCTTC
CASSLLEDNEQFF
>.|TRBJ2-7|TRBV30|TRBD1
TGTGCCTGGAGTGGGACAGGGGGATCCTACGAGCAGTACTTC
CAWSGTGGSYEQYF
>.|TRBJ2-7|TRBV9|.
TGTGCCAGCAGCGGACAGACGGCATCCCCCTACGAGCAGTACTTC
CASSGQTASPYEQYF
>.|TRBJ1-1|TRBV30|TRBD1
TGTGCCTGGAGTGTAGCAGGGGGAACTGAAGCTTTCTTT
CAWSVAGGTEAFF
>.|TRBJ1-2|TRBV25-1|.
TGTGCCAGCAGTGTCGACAGCTATGGCTACACCTTC
CASSVDSYGYTF
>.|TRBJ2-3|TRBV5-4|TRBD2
TGTGCCAGCAGCTCACTAGCGGGGGGGCCGAGCACCACAGATACGCAGTATTTT
CASSSLAGGPSTTDTQYF
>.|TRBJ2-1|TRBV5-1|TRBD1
TGCGCCAGCAGCTTGGCCAGAGAACAGGGGGCCGACAATGAGCAGTTCTTC
CASSLAREQGADNEQFF
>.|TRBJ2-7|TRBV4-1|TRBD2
TGCGCCAGCAGTCCCGGACTAGCGGGAGTCGAGCAGTACTTC
CASSPGLAGVEQYF
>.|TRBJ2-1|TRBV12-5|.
TGTGCTAGTGTCCCAACAGGGCGCAATGAGCAGTTCTTC
CASVPTGRNEQFF
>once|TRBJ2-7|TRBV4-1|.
TGCGCCAGCAGCCAAGAAGCCGCCGACAGGCGAACGCCCTACGAGCAGTACTTC
CASSQEAADRRTPYEQYF